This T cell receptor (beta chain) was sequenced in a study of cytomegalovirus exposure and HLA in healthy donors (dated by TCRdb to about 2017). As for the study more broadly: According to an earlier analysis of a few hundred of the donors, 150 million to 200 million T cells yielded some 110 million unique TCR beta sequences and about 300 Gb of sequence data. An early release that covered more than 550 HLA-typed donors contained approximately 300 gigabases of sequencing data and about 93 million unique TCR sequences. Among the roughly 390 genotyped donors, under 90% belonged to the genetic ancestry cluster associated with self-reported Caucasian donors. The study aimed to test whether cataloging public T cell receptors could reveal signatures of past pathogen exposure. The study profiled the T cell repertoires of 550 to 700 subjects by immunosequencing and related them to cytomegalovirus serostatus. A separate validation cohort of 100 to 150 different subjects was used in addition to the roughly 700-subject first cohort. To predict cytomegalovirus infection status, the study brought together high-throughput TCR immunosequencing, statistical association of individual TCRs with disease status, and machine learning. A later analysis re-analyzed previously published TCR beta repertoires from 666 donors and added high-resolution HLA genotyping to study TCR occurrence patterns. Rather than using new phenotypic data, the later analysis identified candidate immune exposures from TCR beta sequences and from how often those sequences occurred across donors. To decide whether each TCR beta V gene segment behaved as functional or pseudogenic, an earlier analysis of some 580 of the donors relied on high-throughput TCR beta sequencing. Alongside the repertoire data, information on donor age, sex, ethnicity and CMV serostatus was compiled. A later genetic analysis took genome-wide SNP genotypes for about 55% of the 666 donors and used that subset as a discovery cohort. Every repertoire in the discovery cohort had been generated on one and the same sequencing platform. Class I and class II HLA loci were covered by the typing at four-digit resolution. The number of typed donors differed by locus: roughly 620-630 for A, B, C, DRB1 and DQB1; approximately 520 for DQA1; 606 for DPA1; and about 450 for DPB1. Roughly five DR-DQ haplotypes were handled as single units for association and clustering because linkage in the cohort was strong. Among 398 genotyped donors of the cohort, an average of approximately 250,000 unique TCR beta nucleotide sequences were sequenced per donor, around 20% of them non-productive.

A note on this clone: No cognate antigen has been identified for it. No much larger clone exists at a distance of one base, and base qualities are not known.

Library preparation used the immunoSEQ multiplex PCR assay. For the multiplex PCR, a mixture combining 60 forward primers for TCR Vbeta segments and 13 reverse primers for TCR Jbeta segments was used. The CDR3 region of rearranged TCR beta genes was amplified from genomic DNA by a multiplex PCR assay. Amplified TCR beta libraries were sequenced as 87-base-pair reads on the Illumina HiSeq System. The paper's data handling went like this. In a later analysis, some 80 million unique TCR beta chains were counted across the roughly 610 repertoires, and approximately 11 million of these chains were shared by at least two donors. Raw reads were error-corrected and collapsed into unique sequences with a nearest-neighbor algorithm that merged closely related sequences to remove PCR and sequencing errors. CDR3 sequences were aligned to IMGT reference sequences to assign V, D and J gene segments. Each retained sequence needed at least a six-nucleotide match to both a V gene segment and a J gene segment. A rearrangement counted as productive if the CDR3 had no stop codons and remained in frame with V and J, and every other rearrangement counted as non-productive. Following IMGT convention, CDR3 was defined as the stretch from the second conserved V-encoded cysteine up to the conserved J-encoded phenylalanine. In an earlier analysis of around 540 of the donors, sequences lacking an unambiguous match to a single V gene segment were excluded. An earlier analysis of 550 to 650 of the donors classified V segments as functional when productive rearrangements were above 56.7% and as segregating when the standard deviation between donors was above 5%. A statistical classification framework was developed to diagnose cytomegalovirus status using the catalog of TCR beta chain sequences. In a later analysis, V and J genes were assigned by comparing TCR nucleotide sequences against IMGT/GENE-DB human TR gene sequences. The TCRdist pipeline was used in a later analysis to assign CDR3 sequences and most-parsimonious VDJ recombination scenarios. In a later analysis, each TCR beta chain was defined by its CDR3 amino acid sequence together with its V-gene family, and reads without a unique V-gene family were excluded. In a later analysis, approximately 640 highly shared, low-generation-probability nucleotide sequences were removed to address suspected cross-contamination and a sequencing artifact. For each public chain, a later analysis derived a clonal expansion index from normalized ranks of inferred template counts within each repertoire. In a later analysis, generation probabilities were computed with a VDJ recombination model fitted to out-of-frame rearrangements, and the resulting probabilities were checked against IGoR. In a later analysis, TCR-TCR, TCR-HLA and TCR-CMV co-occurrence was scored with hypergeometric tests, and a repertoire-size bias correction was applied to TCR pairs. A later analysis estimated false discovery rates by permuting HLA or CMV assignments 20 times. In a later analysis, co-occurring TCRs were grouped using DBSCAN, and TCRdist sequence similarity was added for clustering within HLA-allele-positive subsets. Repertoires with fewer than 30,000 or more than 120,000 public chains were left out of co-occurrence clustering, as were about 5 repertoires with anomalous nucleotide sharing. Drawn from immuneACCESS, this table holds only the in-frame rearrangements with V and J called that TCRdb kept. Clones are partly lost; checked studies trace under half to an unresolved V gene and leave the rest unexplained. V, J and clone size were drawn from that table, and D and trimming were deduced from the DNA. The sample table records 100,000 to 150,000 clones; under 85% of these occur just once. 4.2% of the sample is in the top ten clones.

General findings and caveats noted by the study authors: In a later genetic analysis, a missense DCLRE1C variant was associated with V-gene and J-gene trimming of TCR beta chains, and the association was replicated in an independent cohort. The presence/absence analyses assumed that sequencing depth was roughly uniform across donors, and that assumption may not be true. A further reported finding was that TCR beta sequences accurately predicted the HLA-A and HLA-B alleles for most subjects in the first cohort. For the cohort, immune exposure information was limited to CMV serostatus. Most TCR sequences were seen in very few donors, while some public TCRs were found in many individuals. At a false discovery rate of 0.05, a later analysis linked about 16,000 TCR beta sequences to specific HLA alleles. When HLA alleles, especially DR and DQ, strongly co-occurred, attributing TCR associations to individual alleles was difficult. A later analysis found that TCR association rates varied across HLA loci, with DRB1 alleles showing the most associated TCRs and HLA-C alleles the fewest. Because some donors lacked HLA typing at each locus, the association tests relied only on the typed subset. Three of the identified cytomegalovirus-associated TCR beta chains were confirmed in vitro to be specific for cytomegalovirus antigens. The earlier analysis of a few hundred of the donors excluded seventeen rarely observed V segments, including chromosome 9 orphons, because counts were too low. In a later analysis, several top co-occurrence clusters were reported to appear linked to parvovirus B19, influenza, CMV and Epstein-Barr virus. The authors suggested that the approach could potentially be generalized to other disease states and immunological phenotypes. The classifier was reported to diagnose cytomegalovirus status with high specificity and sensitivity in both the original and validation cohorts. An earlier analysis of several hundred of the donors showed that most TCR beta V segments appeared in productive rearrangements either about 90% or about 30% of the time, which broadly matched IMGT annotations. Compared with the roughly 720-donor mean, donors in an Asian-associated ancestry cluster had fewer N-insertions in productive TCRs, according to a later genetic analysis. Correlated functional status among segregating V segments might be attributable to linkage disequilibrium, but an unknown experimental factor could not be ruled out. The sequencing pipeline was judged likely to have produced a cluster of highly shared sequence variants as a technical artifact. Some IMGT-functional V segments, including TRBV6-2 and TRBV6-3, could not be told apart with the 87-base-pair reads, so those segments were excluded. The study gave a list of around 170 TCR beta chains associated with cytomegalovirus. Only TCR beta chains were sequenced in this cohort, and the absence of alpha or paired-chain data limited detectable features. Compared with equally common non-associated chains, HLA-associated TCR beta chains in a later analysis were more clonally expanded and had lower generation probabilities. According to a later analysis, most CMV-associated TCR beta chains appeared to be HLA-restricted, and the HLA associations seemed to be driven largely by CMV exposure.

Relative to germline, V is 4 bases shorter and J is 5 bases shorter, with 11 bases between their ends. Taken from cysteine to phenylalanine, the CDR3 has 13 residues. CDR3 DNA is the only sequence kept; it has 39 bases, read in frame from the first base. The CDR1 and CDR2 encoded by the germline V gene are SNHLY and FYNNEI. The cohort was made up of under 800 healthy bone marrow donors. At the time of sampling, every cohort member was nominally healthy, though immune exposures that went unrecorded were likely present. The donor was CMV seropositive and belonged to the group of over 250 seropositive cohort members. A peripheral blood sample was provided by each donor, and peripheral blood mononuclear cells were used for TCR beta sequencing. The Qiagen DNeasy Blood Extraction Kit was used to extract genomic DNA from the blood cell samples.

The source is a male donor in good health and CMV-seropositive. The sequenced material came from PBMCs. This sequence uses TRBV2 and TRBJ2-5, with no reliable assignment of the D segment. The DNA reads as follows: TGTGCCAGCAGTGGTCAGGCTGTTGAGACCCAGTACTTC. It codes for CASSGQAVETQYF.